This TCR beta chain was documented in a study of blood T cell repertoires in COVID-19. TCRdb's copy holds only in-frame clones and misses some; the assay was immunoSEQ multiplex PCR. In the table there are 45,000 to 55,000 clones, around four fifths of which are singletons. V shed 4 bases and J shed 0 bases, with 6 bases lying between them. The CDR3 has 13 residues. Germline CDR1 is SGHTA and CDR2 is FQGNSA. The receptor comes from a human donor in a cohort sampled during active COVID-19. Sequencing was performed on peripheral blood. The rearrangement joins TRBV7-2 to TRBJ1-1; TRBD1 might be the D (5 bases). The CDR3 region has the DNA TGTGCCAGCAGCTCGACAGTGAACACTGAAGCTTTCTTT. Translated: CASSSTVNTEAFF. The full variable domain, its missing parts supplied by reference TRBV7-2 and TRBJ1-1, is GAGVSQSPSNKVTEKGKDVELRCDPISGHTALYWYRQSLGQGLEFLIYFQGNSAPDKSGLPSDRFSAERTGGSVSTLTIQRTQQEDSAVYLCASSSTVNTEAFFGQGTRLTVV.